This T cell receptor (beta chain) was recovered during a study of identical twins. Study results and caveats: Compared with models, monozygotic twins showed more out-of-frame TCR alpha sharing. Insertions were fewer in abundant cord blood beta clonotypes, whereas memory repertoires showed none of this pattern.

Template switching added a universal primer site; cDNA carried unique molecular identifiers. TCRdb reprocessed the 5' RACE reads via MiXCR and lists one record per CDR3 protein. The table shows 400,000 to 500,000 distinct CDR3 sequences, with 15% to 20% occurring only once. About this clonotype: Its antigen is not identified.

The CDR3 extends over 17 amino acids. CDR1 MNHEY and CDR2 SMNVEV come from the germline V gene (reference sequence). Trimming took off 3 bases at V and 0 bases at J, with 12 bases between the two ends. The sequencing sample was made of naive T cells sorted from blood. The clonotype comes from a man aged 50 to 59 in good health. The chain carries TRBV27 and TRBJ2-6; tentatively, D is TRBD2 (5 bases). The CDR3: CASSLRATISGANVLTF. Here the CDR3 DNA reads TGTGCCAGCAGTTTGAGGGCCACGATCTCTGGGGCCAACGTCCTGACTTTC. Supplemented by reference TRBV27 and TRBJ2-6, the full variable domain reads EAQVTQNPRYLITVTGKKLTVTCSQNMNHEYMSWYRQDPGLGLRQIYYSMNVEVTDKGDVPEGYKVSRKEKRNFPLILESPSPNQTSLYFCASSLRATISGANVLTFGAGSRLTVL.